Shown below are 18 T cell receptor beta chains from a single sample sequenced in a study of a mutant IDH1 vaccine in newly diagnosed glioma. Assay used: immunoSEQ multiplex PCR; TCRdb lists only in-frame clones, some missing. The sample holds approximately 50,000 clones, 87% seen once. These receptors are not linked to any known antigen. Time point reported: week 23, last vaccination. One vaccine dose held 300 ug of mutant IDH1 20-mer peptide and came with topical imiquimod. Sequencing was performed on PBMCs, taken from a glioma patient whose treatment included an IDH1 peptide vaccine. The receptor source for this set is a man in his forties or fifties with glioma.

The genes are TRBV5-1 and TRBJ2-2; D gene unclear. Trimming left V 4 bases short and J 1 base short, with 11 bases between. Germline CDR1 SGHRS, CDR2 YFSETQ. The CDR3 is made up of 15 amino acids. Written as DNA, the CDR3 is TGCGCCAGCAGCCCCGCAGAGATGAACACCGGGGAGCTGTTTTTT. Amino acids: CASSPAEMNTGELFF.

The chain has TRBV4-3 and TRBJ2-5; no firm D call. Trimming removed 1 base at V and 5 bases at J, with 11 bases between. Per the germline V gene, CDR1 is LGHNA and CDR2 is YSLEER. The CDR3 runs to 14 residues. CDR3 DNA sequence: TGCGCCAGCAGCCAAGTCGCCAGAGGCGAGACCCAGTACTTC. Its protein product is CASSQVARGETQYF.

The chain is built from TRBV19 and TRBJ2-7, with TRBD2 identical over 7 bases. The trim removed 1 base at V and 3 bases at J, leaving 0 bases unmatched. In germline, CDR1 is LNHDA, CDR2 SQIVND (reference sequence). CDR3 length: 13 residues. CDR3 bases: TGTGCCAGTAGTATAGCTAGCGGCTACGAGCAGTACTTC. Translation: CASSIASGYEQYF. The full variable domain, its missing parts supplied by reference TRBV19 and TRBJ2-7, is DGGITQSPKYLFRKEGQNVTLSCEQNLNHDAMYWYRQDPGQGLRLIYYSQIVNDFQKGDIAEGYSVSREKKESFPLTVTSAQKNPTAFYLCASSIASGYEQYFGPGTRLTVT.

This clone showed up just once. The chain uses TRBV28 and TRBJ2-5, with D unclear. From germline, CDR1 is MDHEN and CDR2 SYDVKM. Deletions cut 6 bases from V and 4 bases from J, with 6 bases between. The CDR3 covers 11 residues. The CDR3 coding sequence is TGTGCCAGCAGCCAAGGAGAGACCCAGTACTTC. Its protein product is CASSQGETQYF. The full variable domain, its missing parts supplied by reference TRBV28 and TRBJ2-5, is DVKVTQSSRYLVKRTGEKVFLECVQDMDHENMFWYRQDPGLGLRLIYFSYDVKMKEKGDIPEGYSVSREKKERFSLILESASTNQTSMYLCASSQGETQYFGPGTRLLVL.

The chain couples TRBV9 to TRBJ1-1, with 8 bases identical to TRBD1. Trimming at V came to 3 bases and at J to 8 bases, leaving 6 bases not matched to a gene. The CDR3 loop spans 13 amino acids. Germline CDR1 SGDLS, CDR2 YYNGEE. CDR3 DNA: TGTGCCAGCAGCGCTTGGACAGGGAGAGAAGCTTTCTTT. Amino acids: CASSAWTGREAFF.

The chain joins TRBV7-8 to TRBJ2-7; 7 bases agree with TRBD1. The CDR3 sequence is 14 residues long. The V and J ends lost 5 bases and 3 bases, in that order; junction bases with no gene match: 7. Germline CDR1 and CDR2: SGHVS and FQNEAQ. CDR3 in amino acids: CASSARQGGYEQYF. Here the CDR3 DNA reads TGTGCCAGCAGCGCCCGACAGGGTGGCTACGAGCAGTACTTC. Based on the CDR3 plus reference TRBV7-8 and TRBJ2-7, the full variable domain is GAGVSQSPRYKVAKRGQDVALRCDPISGHVSLFWYQQALGQGPEFLTYFQNEAQLDKSGLPSDRFFAERPEGSVSTLKIQRTQQEDSAVYLCASSARQGGYEQYFGPGTRLTVT.

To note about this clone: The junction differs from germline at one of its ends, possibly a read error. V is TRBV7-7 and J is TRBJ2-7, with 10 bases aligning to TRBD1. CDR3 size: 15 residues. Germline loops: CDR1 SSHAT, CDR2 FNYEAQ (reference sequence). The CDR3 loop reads CASSLGQGVEYEQYF. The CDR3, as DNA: TGTGCTAGCAGCCTCGGACAGGGGGTAGAGTACGAGCAGTACTTC.

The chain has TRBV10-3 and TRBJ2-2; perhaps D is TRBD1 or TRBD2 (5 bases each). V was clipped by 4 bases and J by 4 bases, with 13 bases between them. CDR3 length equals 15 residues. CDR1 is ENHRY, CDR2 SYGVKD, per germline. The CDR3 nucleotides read TGTGCCATCAGTGTTGGTGCGAGGGGCACCGGGGAGCTGTTTTTT. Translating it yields CAISVGARGTGELFF.

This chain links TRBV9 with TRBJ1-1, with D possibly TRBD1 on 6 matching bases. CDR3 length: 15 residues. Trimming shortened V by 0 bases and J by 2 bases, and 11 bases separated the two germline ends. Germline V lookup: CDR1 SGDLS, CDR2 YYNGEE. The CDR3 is CASSVEGGGNTEAFF. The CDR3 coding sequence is TGTGCCAGCAGCGTAGAAGGGGGGGGAAACACTGAAGCTTTCTTT.

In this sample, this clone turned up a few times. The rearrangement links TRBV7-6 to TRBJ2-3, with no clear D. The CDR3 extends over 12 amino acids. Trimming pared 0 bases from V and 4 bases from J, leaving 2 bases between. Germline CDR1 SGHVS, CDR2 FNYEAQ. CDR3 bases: TGTGCCAGCAGCTTAGCGTCAGATACGCAGTATTTT. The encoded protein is CASSLASDTQYF.

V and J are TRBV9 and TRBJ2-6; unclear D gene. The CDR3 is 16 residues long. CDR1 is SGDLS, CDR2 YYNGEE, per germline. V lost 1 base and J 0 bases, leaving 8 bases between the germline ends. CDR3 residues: CASSVTPISGANVLTF. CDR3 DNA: TGTGCCAGCAGCGTAACCCCCATCTCTGGGGCCAACGTCCTGACTTTC.

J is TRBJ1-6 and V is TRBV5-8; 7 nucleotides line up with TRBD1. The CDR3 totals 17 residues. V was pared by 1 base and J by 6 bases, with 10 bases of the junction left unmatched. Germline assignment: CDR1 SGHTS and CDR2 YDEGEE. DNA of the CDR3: TGTGCCAGCAGCTTGAACAGGGGAGGCGGCGGTAATTCACCCCTCCACTTT. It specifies CASSLNRGGGGNSPLHF. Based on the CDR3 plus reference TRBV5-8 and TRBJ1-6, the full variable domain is EAGVTQSPTHLIKTRGQQATLRCSPISGHTSVYWYQQALGLGLQFLLWYDEGEERNRGNFPPRFSGRQFPNYSSELNVNALELEDSALYLCASSLNRGGGGNSPLHFGNGTRLTVT.

CDR3 loop: CASSPGHGADTQYF. CDR3 coding DNA: TGTGCCAGCAGTCCGGGACACGGAGCAGATACGCAGTATTTT. The chain employs TRBV6-1 and TRBJ2-3; D is possibly TRBD1 (6 bases). The germline CDR1 and CDR2 sequences are MNHNS and SASEGT. Trimming took off 5 bases at V and 4 bases at J, with 13 bases between the two ends. CDR3 size: 14 residues.

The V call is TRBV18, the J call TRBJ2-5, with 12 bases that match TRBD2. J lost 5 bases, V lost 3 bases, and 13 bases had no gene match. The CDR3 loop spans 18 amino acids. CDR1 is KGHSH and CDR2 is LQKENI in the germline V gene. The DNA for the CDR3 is TGTGCCAGCTCACCTCCGACTAGCGGGAGAATCCACGGGGAGACCCAGTACTTC. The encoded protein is CASSPPTSGRIHGETQYF.

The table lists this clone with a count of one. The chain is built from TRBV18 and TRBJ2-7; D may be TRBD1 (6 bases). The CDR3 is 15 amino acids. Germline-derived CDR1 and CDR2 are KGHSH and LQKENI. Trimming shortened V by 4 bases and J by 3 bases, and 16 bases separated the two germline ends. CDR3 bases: TGTGCCAGCTCACTGACCAAGGGGGAGAACTACGAGCAGTACTTC. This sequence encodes CASSLTKGENYEQYF.

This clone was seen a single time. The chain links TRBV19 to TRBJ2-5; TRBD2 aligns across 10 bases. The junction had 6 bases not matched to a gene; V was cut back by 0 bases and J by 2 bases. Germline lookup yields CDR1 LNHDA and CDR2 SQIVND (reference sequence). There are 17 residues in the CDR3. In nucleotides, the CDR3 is TGTGCCAGTAGTATAGACCTAGCGGGAGCGAGTCAAGAGACCCAGTACTTC. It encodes CASSIDLAGASQETQYF.

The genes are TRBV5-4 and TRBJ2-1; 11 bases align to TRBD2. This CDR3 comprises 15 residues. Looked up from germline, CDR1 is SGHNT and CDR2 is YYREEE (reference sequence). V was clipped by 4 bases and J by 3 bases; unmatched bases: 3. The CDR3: CASSLTSGSYNEQFF. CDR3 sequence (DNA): TGTGCCAGCAGCCTTACTAGCGGGAGCTACAATGAGCAGTTCTTC. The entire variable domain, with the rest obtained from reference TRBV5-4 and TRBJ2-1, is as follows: ETGVTQSPTHLIKTRGQQVTLRCSSQSGHNTVSWYQQALGQGPQFIFQYYREEENGRGNFPPRFSGLQFPNYSSELNVNALELDDSALYLCASSLTSGSYNEQFFGPGTRLTVL.

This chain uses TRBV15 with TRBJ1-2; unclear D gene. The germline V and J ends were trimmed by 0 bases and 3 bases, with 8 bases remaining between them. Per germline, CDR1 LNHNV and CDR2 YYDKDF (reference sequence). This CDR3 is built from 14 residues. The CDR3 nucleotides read TGTGCCACCAGCAGAGATGCGGTCTACTATGGCTACACCTTC. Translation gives CATSRDAVYYGYTF.